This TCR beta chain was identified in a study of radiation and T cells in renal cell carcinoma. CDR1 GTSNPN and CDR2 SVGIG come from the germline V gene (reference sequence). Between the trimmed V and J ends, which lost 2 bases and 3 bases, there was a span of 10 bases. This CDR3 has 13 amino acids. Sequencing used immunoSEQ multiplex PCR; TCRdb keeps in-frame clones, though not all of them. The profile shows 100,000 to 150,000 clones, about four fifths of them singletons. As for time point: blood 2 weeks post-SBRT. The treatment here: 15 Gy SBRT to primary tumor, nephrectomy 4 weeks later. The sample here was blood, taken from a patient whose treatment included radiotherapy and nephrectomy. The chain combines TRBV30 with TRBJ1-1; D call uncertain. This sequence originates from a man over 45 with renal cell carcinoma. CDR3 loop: CAWSPLVDTEAFF. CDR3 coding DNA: TGTGCCTGGAGTCCCCTCGTGGACACTGAAGCTTTCTTT. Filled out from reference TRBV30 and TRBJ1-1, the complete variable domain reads SQTIHQWPATLVQPVGSPLSLECTVEGTSNPNLYWYRQAAGRGLQLLFYSVGIGQISSEVPQNLSASRPQDRQFILSSKKLLLSDSGFYLCAWSPLVDTEAFFGQGTRLTVV.